This TCR beta chain was found in a study of Ad26.COV2.S vaccination and SARS-CoV-2 variants. The CDR3 runs 13 residues. The ends were cut back, 4 bases at V and 5 bases at J, with 11 bases in the middle. Produced via immunoSEQ multiplex PCR; TCRdb's table is partial and in-frame only. The sample lists just over 350,000 clones, just over 90% seen once, with roughly 3.9% in the top ten. Study outcomes and limitations: Vaccinees and placebo recipients showed similar non-spike TCR breadth. Analyses of TCR breadth and depth may have underestimated total T cell responses.

Points on this clone: What it recognizes is unknown.

The chain employs TRBV12-3 or TRBV12-4 and TRBJ1-2, with D uncertain. This clonotype was sampled from a human donor who had recovered from COVID-19. The material was peripheral blood, obtained after recovery from COVID-19. The CDR3 reads CASSSGRIYGYTF. The CDR3 region has the DNA TGTGCCAGCAGTTCCGGACGGATTTATGGCTACACCTTC.